A selection of T cell receptor beta chains follows, all from one sample in a study of blood T cells in healthy people across ages. MiXCR, run by TCRdb on the 5' RACE reads, gives a single entry per CDR3 protein. The sample records about 940,000 distinct CDR3 sequences, 40% to 60% being singletons. Sequenced input: blood. Receptor source: a young man in good health. CDR3s include the opening cysteine and the closing phenylalanine or tryptophan. A D gene is named only where the DNA matches it firmly. Size is stated for part of the rows, as once, few or many counts, or as a class when the clone is expanded.

v_gene	j_gene	d_gene	abundance	CDR3aa	CDR3nt
TRBV27	TRBJ2-2	-	few	CASSFGGITGELFF	TGTGCCAGCAGCTTTGGGGGAATCACCGGGGAGCTGTTTTTT
TRBV20-1	TRBJ2-6	-	few	CSARDQERVSGANVLTF	TGCAGTGCTAGAGATCAAGAAAGGGTCTCTGGGGCCAACGTCCTGACTTTC
TRBV9	TRBJ1-5	-	few	CASSVGVSNQPQHF	TGTGCCAGCAGCGTAGGGGTGAGCAATCAGCCCCAGCATTTT
TRBV6-5	TRBJ1-4	TRBD1	-	CATTPGQGMKLFF	TGTGCCACTACACCGGGACAGGGCATGAAACTGTTTTTT
TRBV6-5	TRBJ2-4	-	-	CASSPDRSFKNIQYF	TGTGCCAGCAGTCCAGACAGGAGTTTCAAAAACATTCAGTACTTC
TRBV20-1	TRBJ2-3	TRBD2	few	CSARIVERETYTDTQYF	TGCAGTGCTAGAATAGTAGAGCGGGAGACTTACACAGATACGCAGTATTTT
TRBV20-1	TRBJ2-2	TRBD2	-	CSAWTSGGLGGELFF	TGCAGTGCTTGGACTAGCGGGGGGCTCGGCGGGGAGCTGTTTTTT
TRBV4-3	TRBJ2-1	TRBD1	many	CASSQDEGGPYNEQFF	TGCGCCAGCAGCCAAGATGAAGGGGGCCCCTACAATGAGCAGTTCTTC
TRBV6-1	TRBJ1-2	TRBD1	-	CASSGDRGFYGYTF	TGTGCCAGCAGTGGGGACAGGGGATTCTATGGCTACACCTTC
TRBV7-9	TRBJ1-4	-	few	CASSTGQEKLFF	TGTGCCAGCAGCACTGGACAGGAAAAACTGTTTTTT
TRBV12-3/TRBV12-4	TRBJ2-1	-	-	CASQTRGSNEQFF	TGTGCCAGCCAAACTAGGGGGAGCAATGAGCAGTTCTTC
TRBV12-3/TRBV12-4	TRBJ1-6	TRBD1	-	CASRQTGESPLHF	TGTGCCAGCAGGCAGACAGGGGAATCACCCCTCCACTTT
TRBV2	TRBJ2-1	-	-	CASRASGTQYNEQFF	TGTGCCAGCAGGGCCTCCGGGACTCAATACAATGAGCAGTTCTTC
TRBV6-6	TRBJ2-5	-	-	CASKREQETQYF	TGTGCCAGCAAACGGGAGCAAGAGACCCAGTACTTC
TRBV4-1	TRBJ2-2	-	-	CASSQAYWREDTGELFF	TGCGCCAGCAGCCAAGCCTACTGGCGAGAGGACACCGGGGAGCTGTTTTTT
TRBV5-6	TRBJ2-5	TRBD1	many	CASSLLTGNQETQYF	TGTGCCAGCAGCTTACTGACAGGGAACCAAGAGACCCAGTACTTC
TRBV25-1	TRBJ2-7	-	few	CASSEYSLYEQYF	TGTGCCAGCAGTGAATATAGTCTCTACGAGCAGTACTTC
TRBV5-1	TRBJ2-7	TRBD2	few	CASSSTSGGPHEQYF	TGCGCCAGCAGCTCGACTAGCGGGGGTCCCCACGAGCAGTACTTC
TRBV29-1	TRBJ2-5	TRBD2	-	CSVVGGTSAASGTRYF	TGCAGCGTTGTTGGCGGGACTAGCGCGGCCTCAGGGACCCGGTACTTC
TRBV30	TRBJ1-1	-	-	CACLVRVTEAFF	TGTGCCTGCTTAGTACGGGTTACTGAAGCTTTCTTT
TRBV2	TRBJ2-7	-	-	CASRTAPPGEGLYEQYF	TGTGCCAGCAGGACCGCTCCCCCAGGTGAGGGGCTCTACGAGCAGTACTTC
TRBV7-9	TRBJ1-4	-	few	CASSLAIDGNEKLFF	TGTGCCAGCAGCTTAGCGATCGACGGAAATGAAAAACTGTTTTTT
TRBV6-5	TRBJ1-1	-	few	CASTLQGGSLSTEAFF	TGTGCCAGCACCTTACAGGGAGGGAGTCTCAGCACTGAAGCTTTCTTT
TRBV20-1	TRBJ2-5	-	few	CSARVLTGWETQYF	TGCAGTGCTAGAGTTCTCACAGGGTGGGAGACCCAGTACTTC
TRBV7-9	TRBJ1-2	-	-	CASSTWIGESEGYTF	TGTGCCAGCAGCACCTGGATCGGGGAGAGTGAAGGCTACACCTTC
TRBV6-2/TRBV6-3	TRBJ2-1	TRBD2	-	CASRLAGAPYNEQFF	TGTGCCAGCAGATTAGCGGGCGCGCCGTACAATGAGCAGTTCTTC
TRBV5-5	TRBJ2-7	TRBD2	-	CASSFRGRGAYEQYF	TGTGCCAGCAGCTTTAGGGGACGGGGGGCCTACGAGCAGTACTTC
TRBV6-6	TRBJ2-7	-	many	CASSYPSGGGPNEQYF	TGTGCCAGCAGTTACCCTTCGGGTGGGGGGCCTAACGAGCAGTACTTC
TRBV6-1	TRBJ2-1	-	-	CASREKGVGEQFF	TGTGCCAGCAGAGAGAAAGGGGTGGGTGAGCAGTTCTTC
TRBV4-3	TRBJ2-7	TRBD1	-	CASSPGRDSYEQYF	TGCGCCAGCAGCCCAGGCCGGGACAGCTACGAGCAGTACTTC
TRBV29-1	TRBJ2-5	-	many	CSVDPQGRETQYF	TGCAGCGTTGACCCCCAGGGACGAGAGACCCAGTACTTC
TRBV20-1	TRBJ1-1	-	-	CSAERHPNTEAFF	TGCAGTGCCGAGAGACACCCGAACACTGAAGCTTTCTTT
TRBV7-9	TRBJ2-7	-	few	CASQTASYEQYF	TGTGCCAGCCAGACAGCCTCCTACGAGCAGTACTTC
TRBV12-3/TRBV12-4	TRBJ2-7	-	-	CASSLFGGAYEQYF	TGTGCCAGCAGTTTATTTGGCGGTGCCTACGAGCAGTACTTC
TRBV14	TRBJ2-5	TRBD2	few	CASSLLERATSGLGKETQYF	TGTGCCAGCAGCCTCCTTGAAAGGGCGACTAGCGGGTTAGGCAAAGAGACCCAGTACTTC
TRBV6-5	TRBJ1-1	TRBD1	many	CASRPLTGGNTEAFF	TGTGCCAGCAGACCATTGACAGGGGGAAACACTGAAGCTTTCTTT
TRBV20-1	TRBJ1-4	TRBD1	few	CSAQDRQGRRGEKLFF	TGCAGTGCTCAAGACCGACAGGGGAGGCGAGGGGAAAAACTGTTTTTT
TRBV4-1	TRBJ2-7	TRBD1	few	CASSQAGTGPYEQYF	TGCGCCAGCAGCCAAGCCGGGACAGGGCCCTACGAGCAGTACTTC
TRBV15	TRBJ2-1	-	-	CATSRDRSSSYNEQFF	TGTGCCACCAGCAGAGATAGGTCGAGCTCCTACAATGAGCAGTTCTTC
TRBV4-3	TRBJ1-2	-	-	CANSQVLDPLYGYTF	TGCGCCAACAGCCAAGTACTGGACCCGCTCTATGGCTACACCTTC
TRBV20-1	TRBJ2-5	TRBD2	-	CSARAGGLWTQYF	TGCAGTGCTAGGGCGGGGGGGCTCTGGACCCAGTACTTC
TRBV7-9	TRBJ1-1	TRBD1	-	CASSTSTGAGRNTEAFF	TGTGCCAGCAGCACTTCTACAGGGGCGGGACGGAACACTGAAGCTTTCTTT
TRBV20-1	TRBJ2-3	-	-	CSARKGGETDTQYF	TGCAGTGCTAGAAAAGGGGGTGAAACAGATACGCAGTATTTT
TRBV25-1	TRBJ2-7	-	-	CASSADVYEQYF	TGTGCCAGCAGTGCCGACGTCTACGAGCAGTACTTC
TRBV12-3/TRBV12-4	TRBJ2-3	-	-	CASSSQLVSTDAQYF	TGTGCCAGCAGTTCGCAGTTAGTGAGCACAGATGCGCAGTATTTT
TRBV6-1	TRBJ2-6	-	-	CASRTRSVSAGANVLTF	TGTGCCAGCAGGACACGATCGGTGTCCGCTGGGGCCAACGTCCTGACTTTC
TRBV12-3/TRBV12-4	TRBJ2-4	TRBD1	few	CASIGGQGTRNIQYF	TGTGCCAGCATCGGCGGACAGGGGACGAGAAACATTCAGTACTTC
TRBV4-3	TRBJ2-3	TRBD2	few	CASSQTGASGGARSTDTQYF	TGCGCCAGCAGCCAAACAGGGGCTAGCGGGGGGGCTCGAAGCACAGATACGCAGTATTTT
TRBV4-2	TRBJ2-5	-	few	CASSQDSAGRGETQYF	TGTGCCAGCAGCCAAGACTCGGCGGGGCGAGGGGAGACCCAGTACTTC
TRBV29-1	TRBJ2-7	-	many	CSVTTLAYEQYF	TGCAGCGTCACGACATTAGCCTACGAGCAGTACTTC
TRBV14	TRBJ2-3	-	-	CASSQGVVTQYF	TGTGCCAGCAGCCAAGGTGTGGTTACGCAGTATTTT
TRBV29-1	TRBJ1-5	-	once	CSVSVGSNQPQHF	TGCAGCGTCTCCGTTGGGAGCAATCAGCCCCAGCATTTT
TRBV5-6	TRBJ1-1	-	-	CASSFTLTDTEAFF	TGTGCCAGCAGCTTTACGCTGACAGACACTGAAGCTTTCTTT
TRBV28	TRBJ2-7	-	-	CASGTGQPYEQYF	TGTGCCAGCGGGACCGGACAGCCCTACGAGCAGTACTTC
TRBV10-3	TRBJ2-2	-	few	CAISEDGTHTGELFF	TGTGCCATCAGTGAAGACGGGACCCACACCGGGGAGCTGTTTTTT
TRBV18	TRBJ1-4	-	-	CASSPRTDNEKLFF	TGTGCCAGCTCACCGAGGACGGATAATGAAAAACTGTTTTTT
TRBV6-1	TRBJ2-1	-	-	CASSPTAASATNYNEQFF	TGTGCCAGCAGTCCCACCGCGGCTAGCGCTACAAACTACAATGAGCAGTTCTTC
TRBV20-1	TRBJ2-1	TRBD2	-	CSARDTAGGLNEQFF	TGCAGTGCTAGAGATACAGCGGGAGGTTTAAATGAGCAGTTCTTC
TRBV28	TRBJ1-1	-	-	CASSLKPRDTEAFF	TGTGCCAGCAGTTTAAAGCCCAGGGACACTGAAGCTTTCTTT
TRBV6-6	TRBJ1-3	-	once	CASSYTGQEGNTIYF	TGTGCCAGCAGTTACACAGGGCAAGAGGGAAACACCATATATTTT